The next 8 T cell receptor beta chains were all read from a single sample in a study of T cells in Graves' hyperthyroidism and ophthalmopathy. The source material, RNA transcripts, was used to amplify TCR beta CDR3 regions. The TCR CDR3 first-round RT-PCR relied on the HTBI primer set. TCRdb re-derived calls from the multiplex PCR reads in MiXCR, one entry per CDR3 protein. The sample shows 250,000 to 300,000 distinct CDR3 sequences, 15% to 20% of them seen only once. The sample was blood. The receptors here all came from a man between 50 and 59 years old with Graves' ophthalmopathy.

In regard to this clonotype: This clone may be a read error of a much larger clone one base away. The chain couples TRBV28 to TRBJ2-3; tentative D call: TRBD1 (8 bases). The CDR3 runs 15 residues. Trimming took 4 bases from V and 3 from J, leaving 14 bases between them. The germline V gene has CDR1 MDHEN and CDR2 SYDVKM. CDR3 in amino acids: CASSSQGGGTDTQYF. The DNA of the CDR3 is TGTGCCAGCAGTTCACAGGGGGGGGGGACAGATACGCAGTATTTT.

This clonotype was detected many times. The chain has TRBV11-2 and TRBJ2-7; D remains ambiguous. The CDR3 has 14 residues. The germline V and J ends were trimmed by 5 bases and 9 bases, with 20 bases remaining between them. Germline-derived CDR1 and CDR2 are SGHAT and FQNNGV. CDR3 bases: TGTGCCAGCAGCCCGGGCGGAGAGGCCCGAGGGCAGTACTTC. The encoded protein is CASSPGGEARGQYF.

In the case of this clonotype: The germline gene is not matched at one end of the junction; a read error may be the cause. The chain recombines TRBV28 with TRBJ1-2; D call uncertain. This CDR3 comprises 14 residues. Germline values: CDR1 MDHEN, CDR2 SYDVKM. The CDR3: CAGSVGGGNYGYTF. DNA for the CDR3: TGTGCCGGCAGTGTGGGTGGAGGCAACTATGGCTACACCTTC.

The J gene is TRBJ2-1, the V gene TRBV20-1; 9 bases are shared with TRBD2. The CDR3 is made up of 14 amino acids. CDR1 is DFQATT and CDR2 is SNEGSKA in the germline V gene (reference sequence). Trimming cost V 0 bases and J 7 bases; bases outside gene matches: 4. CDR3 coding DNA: TGCAGTGCTAGAGATAGCGGGGGTAGGAATGAGCAGTTCTTC. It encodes CSARDSGGRNEQFF.

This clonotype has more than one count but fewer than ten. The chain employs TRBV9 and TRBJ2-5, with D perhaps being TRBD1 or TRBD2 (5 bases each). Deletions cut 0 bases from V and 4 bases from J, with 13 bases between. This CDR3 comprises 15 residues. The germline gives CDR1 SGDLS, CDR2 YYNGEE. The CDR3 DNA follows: TGTGCCAGCAGCGTAGGTGGGGACCTACTAGAGACCCAGTACTTC. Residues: CASSVGGDLLETQYF.

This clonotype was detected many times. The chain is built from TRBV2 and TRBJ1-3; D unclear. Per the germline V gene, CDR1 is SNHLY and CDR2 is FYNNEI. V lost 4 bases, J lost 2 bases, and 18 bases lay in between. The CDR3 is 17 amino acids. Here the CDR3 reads CASSVAPAGLTGNTIYF. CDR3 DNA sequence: TGTGCCAGCAGTGTAGCCCCCGCAGGTCTCACTGGAAACACCATATATTTT.

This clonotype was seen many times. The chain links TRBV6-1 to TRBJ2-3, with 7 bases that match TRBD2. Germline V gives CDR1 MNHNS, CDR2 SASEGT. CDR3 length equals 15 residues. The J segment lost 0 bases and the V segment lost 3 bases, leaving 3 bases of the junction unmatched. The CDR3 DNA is TGTGCCAGCAGTGATCCAGCGGGGAGCACAGATACGCAGTATTTT. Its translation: CASSDPAGSTDTQYF.

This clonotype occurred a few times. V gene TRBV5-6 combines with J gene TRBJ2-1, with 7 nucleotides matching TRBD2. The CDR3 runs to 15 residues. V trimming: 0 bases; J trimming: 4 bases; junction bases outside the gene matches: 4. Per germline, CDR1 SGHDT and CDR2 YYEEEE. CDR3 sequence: CASSLGDYGYNEQFF. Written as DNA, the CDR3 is TGTGCCAGCAGCTTGGGGGACTACGGATACAATGAGCAGTTCTTC.